There are a few counts of the clone carrying this T cell receptor beta chain. The data originate from a study of blood T cell repertoires in COVID-19. Study overall: Collection of acute and convalescent COVID-19 samples took place in the United States, Italy and Spain. T cells, B-cell-depleted T cells, or PBMCs provided the cDNA or gDNA that served as material.

As originally analysed: Researchers report that nucleated cell counts were estimated from reference gene primer amplification. TCRdb keeps only in-frame clones here, not all; method: immunoSEQ multiplex PCR. V and J calls plus clone size are reproduced from that table; the DNA served to infer D and trimming. The repertoire holds more than 110,000 clones, with roughly four fifths as singletons. Looked up from germline, CDR1 is GTSNPN and CDR2 is SVGIG (reference sequence). The V gene lost 5 bases and the J gene lost 0 bases, with 14 bases spanning the gap. This CDR3 has 15 residues. The TCR comes from a man aged 80 or over with acute or convalescent COVID-19. The gene calls are TRBV30 and TRBJ2-1; weak D call: TRBD2 (6 bases). The sample was peripheral blood. CDR3 loop: CAWAGAGSSYNEQFF. As DNA, the CDR3 is TGTGCCTGGGCCGGGGCGGGAAGCTCCTACAATGAGCAGTTCTTC.